This T cell receptor (beta chain) was recovered during a study of shared clonotypes between healthy human individuals. With regard to this clone: What it binds is unknown.

Measured with immunoSEQ multiplex PCR; TCRdb has only the in-frame clones, and not every one. The sample has more than 1.2 million clones, around 98.5% seen once; the top ten hold 0.3% to 0.45%. Whole-study results and caveats: Represented diversity, genetic and exposure-history alike, was limited by few donors. Sharing across four donors was seen in around 5% of naive CD4 clonotypes. Relative to memory subsets, naive subsets generally showed larger estimated richness. It was anticipated that sequencing depth would influence how many clonotypes donors shared.

This CDR3 has 15 amino acids. V was trimmed by 8 bases and J by 0 bases, leaving 11 bases between them. In germline, CDR1 is SGHVS, CDR2 FNYEAQ. Sequencing was done on a sample of naive CD4+ T cells sorted from blood. As for subset: CD45RA+ positively selected. The TCR originated in a man aged 25-45 years in good health. V and J are TRBV7-6 and TRBJ2-6; possible D gene TRBD2, 5 bases. The CDR3 reads CASGSRPSGANVLTF. CDR3 DNA: TGTGCCAGCGGGAGCCGGCCCTCTGGGGCCAACGTCCTGACTTTC.